The rows below give T cell receptor beta chains drawn from one sample of a study of OX40 agonist ivuxolimab in advanced cancers. Sequenced by immunoSEQ multiplex PCR; TCRdb stores in-frame clones only, minus some. Seen here are about 98,000 clones, just under 95% observed once, and the top ten hold about 0.3%. Source: CD4+ or CD8+ T cells sorted from blood, taken in a trial of the OX40 agonist ivuxolimab. The source of these receptors is an adult with an advanced solid tumor such as melanoma, head and neck, liver or kidney cancer. Each CDR3 is given with its conserved first and last residue. The D gene is left open where the match is weak. Some rows have no size entry. The others give once, few or many, or a class for an expanded clone.

j_call clone_size v_call d_call cdr3_aa cdr3_nt
TRBJ2-3 . TRBV6-5 . CASSYGGLGTDTQYF TGTGCCAGCAGTTATGGGGGTCTAGGTACAGATACGCAGTATTTT
TRBJ1-6 . TRBV11-2 . CASMGAVYNSPLHF TGTGCCAGCATGGGGGCAGTCTATAATTCACCCCTCCACTTT
TRBJ2-1 few TRBV2 . CASRYAGNEQFF TGTGCCAGCAGGTATGCGGGCAATGAGCAGTTCTTC
TRBJ2-1 once TRBV9 TRBD2 CASSENRGEEQFF TGTGCCAGCAGCGAGAACCGGGGGGAGGAGCAGTTCTTC
TRBJ1-2 . TRBV7-2 . CASLPVVGLDGYTF TGTGCCAGCCTCCCAGTAGTCGGCCTGGATGGCTACACCTTC
TRBJ1-2 . TRBV6-5 TRBD1 CASRQGAASGYTF TGTGCCAGCAGGCAGGGGGCAGCAAGTGGCTACACCTTC
TRBJ2-3 . TRBV2 . CASTFWGRDTQYF TGTGCCAGCACGTTTTGGGGGCGAGATACGCAGTATTTT
TRBJ1-1 . TRBV5-4 . CASSLESPTRTEAFF TGTGCCAGCAGCTTGGAATCCCCGACCCGCACTGAAGCTTTCTTT
TRBJ2-7 . TRBV7-9 . CASSWRGRDSYEQYF TGTGCCAGCAGCTGGAGGGGGCGAGACTCCTACGAGCAGTACTTC
TRBJ2-1 . TRBV4-1 . CASSQEGLATNEQFF TGCGCCAGCAGCCAAGAAGGACTCGCCACCAATGAGCAGTTCTTC
TRBJ2-4 . TRBV11-3 . CASSFSSQNIQYF TGTGCCAGCAGCTTCAGTTCCCAAAACATTCAGTACTTC
TRBJ1-2 . TRBV6-1 . CASASGYGYTF TGTGCCAGCGCCAGTGGATATGGCTACACCTTC
TRBJ1-5 . TRBV4-3 . CASSQDWGQDSNQPQHF TGCGCCAGCAGCCAAGATTGGGGACAAGATAGCAATCAGCCCCAGCATTTT
TRBJ1-2 . TRBV4-3 . CASSQDRGDGYTF TGCGCCAGCAGCCAAGACAGGGGAGACGGCTACACCTTC
TRBJ1-1 . TRBV2 . CASRKGLSEMNTEAFF TGTGCCAGCAGGAAGGGACTCTCAGAAATGAACACTGAAGCTTTCTTT
TRBJ2-5 . TRBV6-5 . CASATGMGETQYF TGTGCCAGCGCAACAGGGATGGGAGAGACCCAGTACTTC
TRBJ2-6 . TRBV5-8 . CASSFRPQRSGANVLTF TGTGCCAGCAGCTTTAGGCCCCAGCGCTCTGGGGCCAACGTCCTGACTTTC
TRBJ1-4 . TRBV6-1 . CASRTPDEKLFF TGTGCCAGCAGGACACCGGACGAAAAACTGTTTTTT
TRBJ1-1 . TRBV5-5 . CASSSDGTIMNTEAFF TGTGCCAGCAGTTCGGACGGCACGATTATGAACACTGAAGCTTTCTTT
TRBJ2-3 . TRBV11-3 . CASSPPGDTQYF TGTGCCAGCAGCCCGCCTGGAGATACGCAGTATTTT
TRBJ2-3 . TRBV2 TRBD1 CASSDSGGGTDTQYF TGTGCCAGCAGTGATTCAGGGGGCGGCACAGATACGCAGTATTTT
TRBJ2-7 . TRBV2 . CASRGSYEQYF TGTGCCAGCAGGGGATCGTACGAGCAGTACTTC
TRBJ1-2 . TRBV2 TRBD1 CASSAARGSRDYGYTF TGTGCCAGCAGTGCGGCCAGGGGGTCGAGGGACTATGGCTACACCTTC
TRBJ2-3 . TRBV9 . CASSGGAGSSSTDTQYF TGTGCCAGCAGCGGCGGAGCAGGGTCCTCTAGCACAGATACGCAGTATTTT
TRBJ1-3 . TRBV7-6 . CASSLGATSSGNTIYF TGTGCCAGCAGCCTAGGGGCAACCTCCTCTGGAAACACCATATATTTT
TRBJ2-3 . TRBV5-1 . CASSPQGGGRTDTQYF TGCGCCAGCAGCCCACAAGGGGGGGGTCGCACAGATACGCAGTATTTT
TRBJ2-4 . TRBV4-2 . CASSQDRERAKNIQYF TGTGCCAGCAGCCAAGATCGGGAGAGGGCCAAAAACATTCAGTACTTC
TRBJ1-5 . TRBV12-5 . CACRQPDQPQHF TGTGCTTGTCGACAGCCTGATCAGCCCCAGCATTTT
TRBJ1-1 . TRBV5-1 . CASSLWGANTEAFF TGCGCCAGCAGCTTGTGGGGGGCGAACACTGAAGCTTTCTTT
TRBJ2-5 . TRBV4-2 . CAGSLATQYF TGTGCCGGCAGCCTTGCGACCCAGTACTTC
TRBJ2-1 . TRBV5-1 . CASSLEVGQYNEQFF TGCGCCAGCAGCTTGGAAGTTGGGCAGTACAATGAGCAGTTCTTC
TRBJ2-2 . TRBV6-5 . CASSSGLLNTGELFF TGTGCCAGCAGTTCCGGACTGCTTAACACCGGGGAGCTGTTTTTT
TRBJ2-7 . TRBV2 TRBD2 CASSVRSSGGAPSYEQYF TGTGCCAGCAGTGTAAGGTCTAGCGGGGGGGCCCCCTCCTACGAGCAGTACTTC
TRBJ2-3 . TRBV29-1 TRBD2 CSVTPSGGRTDTQYF TGCAGCGTTACTCCTAGCGGGGGGAGGACAGATACGCAGTATTTT
TRBJ2-3 . TRBV19 TRBD2 CASSIAGGATDTQYF TGTGCCAGTAGTATCGCGGGGGGGGCAACGGATACGCAGTATTTT
TRBJ2-7 . TRBV6-1 TRBD2 CASSKLAGGLDEQYF TGTGCCAGCAGTAAGCTGGCGGGGGGCCTTGACGAGCAGTACTTC
TRBJ2-1 . TRBV6-5 TRBD2 CASSYLGGGLYNEQFF TGTGCCAGCAGTTATCTCGGCGGGGGGCTTTACAATGAGCAGTTCTTC
TRBJ1-1 . TRBV12-5 . CASGIMQGAAFF TGTGCTAGTGGAATTATGCAGGGAGCAGCTTTCTTT
TRBJ2-3 . TRBV2 TRBD1 CASSDRDRGADTQYF TGTGCCAGCAGTGACCGGGACAGGGGTGCAGATACGCAGTATTTT
TRBJ2-6 . TRBV2 . CASSEGEAVWGANVLTF TGTGCCAGCAGTGAAGGGGAGGCAGTTTGGGGGGCCAACGTCCTGACTTTC
TRBJ2-3 . TRBV21-1 . CASSRVAAGGPVDTQYF TGTGCCAGCAGCAGGGTCGCAGCGGGGGGGCCTGTAGATACGCAGTATTTT
TRBJ1-2 . TRBV6-1 . CASAGDNYGYTF TGTGCCAGCGCCGGCGATAACTATGGCTACACCTTC
TRBJ2-1 . TRBV6-5 . CASSYGGQNLNEQFF TGTGCCAGCAGTTACGGCGGTCAGAATCTGAATGAGCAGTTCTTC
TRBJ1-3 . TRBV5-1 TRBD1 CASSFRTGDPGNTIYF TGCGCCAGCAGCTTCCGGACAGGGGATCCCGGAAACACCATATATTTT
TRBJ1-5 few TRBV30 . CAWSGGSNQPQHF TGTGCCTGGAGTGGTGGTAGCAATCAGCCCCAGCATTTT
TRBJ2-1 . TRBV27 TRBD2 CASAGTSYIRLAIDEQFF TGTGCCAGCGCGGGGACTAGCTATATCCGACTAGCGATCGATGAGCAGTTCTTC
TRBJ2-1 . TRBV30 . CAWSGQGRTYNEQFF TGTGCCTGGAGTGGGCAGGGGCGAACCTACAATGAGCAGTTCTTC
TRBJ1-2 . TRBV7-2 . CASSLEDIFGYTF TGTGCCAGCAGCTTAGAGGACATTTTTGGCTACACCTTC
TRBJ2-3 . TRBV7-3 . CASRGESTDTQYF TGTGCCAGCAGAGGGGAGAGCACAGATACGCAGTATTTT